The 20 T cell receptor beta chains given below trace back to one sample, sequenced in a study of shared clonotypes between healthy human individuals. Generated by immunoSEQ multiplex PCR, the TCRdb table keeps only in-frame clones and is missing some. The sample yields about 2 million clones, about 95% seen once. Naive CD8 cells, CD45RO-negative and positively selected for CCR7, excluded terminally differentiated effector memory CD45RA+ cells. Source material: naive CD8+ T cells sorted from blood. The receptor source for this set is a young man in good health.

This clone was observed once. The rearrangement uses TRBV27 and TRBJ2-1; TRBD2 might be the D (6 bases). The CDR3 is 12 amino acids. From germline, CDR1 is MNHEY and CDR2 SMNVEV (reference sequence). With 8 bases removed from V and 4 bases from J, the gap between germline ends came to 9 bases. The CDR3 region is CASGDWYNEQFF. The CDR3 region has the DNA TGTGCCAGCGGGGACTGGTACAATGAGCAGTTCTTC.

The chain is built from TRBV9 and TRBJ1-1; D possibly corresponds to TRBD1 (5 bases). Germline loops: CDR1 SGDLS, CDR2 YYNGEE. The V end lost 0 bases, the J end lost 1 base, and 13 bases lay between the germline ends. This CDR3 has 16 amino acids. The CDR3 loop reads CASSVEVGAANTEAFF. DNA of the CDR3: TGTGCCAGCAGCGTAGAGGTAGGGGCCGCGAACACTGAAGCTTTCTTT. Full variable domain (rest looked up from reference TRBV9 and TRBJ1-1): DSGVTQTPKHLITATGQRVTLRCSPRSGDLSVYWYQQSLDQGLQFLIQYYNGEERAKGNILERFSAQQFPDLHSELNLSSLELGDSALYFCASSVEVGAANTEAFFGQGTRLTVV.

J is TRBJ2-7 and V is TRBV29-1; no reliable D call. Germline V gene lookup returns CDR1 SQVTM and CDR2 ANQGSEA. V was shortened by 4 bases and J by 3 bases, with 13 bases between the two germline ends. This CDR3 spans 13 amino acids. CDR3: CSVGIPSIYEQYF. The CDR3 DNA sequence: TGCAGCGTTGGAATCCCTTCTATCTACGAGCAGTACTTC.

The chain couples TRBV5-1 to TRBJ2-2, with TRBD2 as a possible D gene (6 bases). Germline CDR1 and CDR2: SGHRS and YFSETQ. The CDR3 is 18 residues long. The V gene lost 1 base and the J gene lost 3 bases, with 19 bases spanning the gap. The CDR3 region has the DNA TGCGCCAGCAGCTTGTCTTACTACCGGGGGACCGACACCGGGGAGCTGTTTTTT. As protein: CASSLSYYRGTDTGELFF.

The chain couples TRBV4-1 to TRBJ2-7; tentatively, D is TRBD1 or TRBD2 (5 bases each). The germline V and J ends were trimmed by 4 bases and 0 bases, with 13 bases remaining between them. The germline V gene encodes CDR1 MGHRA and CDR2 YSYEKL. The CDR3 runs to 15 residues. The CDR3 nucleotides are TGCGCCAGCAGCCTGTCCGGGACGTACTCCTACGAGCAGTACTTC. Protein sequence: CASSLSGTYSYEQYF.

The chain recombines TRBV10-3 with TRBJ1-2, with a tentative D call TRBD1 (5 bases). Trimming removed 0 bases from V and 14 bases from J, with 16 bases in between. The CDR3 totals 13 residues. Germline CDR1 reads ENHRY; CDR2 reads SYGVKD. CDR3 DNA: TGTGCCATCAGTGAGTCGATAGATCGAGGGGTAACCTTC. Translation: CAISESIDRGVTF.

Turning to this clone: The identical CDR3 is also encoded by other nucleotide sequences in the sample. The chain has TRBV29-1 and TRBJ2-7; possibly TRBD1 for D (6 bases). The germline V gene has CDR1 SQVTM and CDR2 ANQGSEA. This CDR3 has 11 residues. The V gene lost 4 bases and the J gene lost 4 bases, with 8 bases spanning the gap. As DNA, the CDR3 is TGCAGCGTTGGCACAGGGTACGAGCAGTACTTC. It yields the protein CSVGTGYEQYF.

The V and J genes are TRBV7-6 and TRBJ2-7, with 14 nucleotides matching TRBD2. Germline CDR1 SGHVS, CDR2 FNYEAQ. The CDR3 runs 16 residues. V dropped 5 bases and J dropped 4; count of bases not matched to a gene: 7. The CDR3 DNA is TGTGCCAGCAGCCCCGGGACTAGCGGGAGTAGGTACGAGCAGTACTTC. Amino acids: CASSPGTSGSRYEQYF.

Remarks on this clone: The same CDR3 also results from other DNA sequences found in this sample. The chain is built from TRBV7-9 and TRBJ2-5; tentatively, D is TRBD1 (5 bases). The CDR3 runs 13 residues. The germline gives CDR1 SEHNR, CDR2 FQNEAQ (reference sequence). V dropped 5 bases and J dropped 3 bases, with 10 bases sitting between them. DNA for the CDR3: TGTGCCAGCAGCCCCCAAGGGGAAGAGACCCAGTACTTC. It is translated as CASSPQGEETQYF.

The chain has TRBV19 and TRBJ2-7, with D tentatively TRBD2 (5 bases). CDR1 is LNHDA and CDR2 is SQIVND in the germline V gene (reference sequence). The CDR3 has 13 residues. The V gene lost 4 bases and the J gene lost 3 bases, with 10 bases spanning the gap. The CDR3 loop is CASSNPGVYEQYF. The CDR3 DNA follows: TGTGCCAGTAGTAACCCCGGGGTCTACGAGCAGTACTTC.

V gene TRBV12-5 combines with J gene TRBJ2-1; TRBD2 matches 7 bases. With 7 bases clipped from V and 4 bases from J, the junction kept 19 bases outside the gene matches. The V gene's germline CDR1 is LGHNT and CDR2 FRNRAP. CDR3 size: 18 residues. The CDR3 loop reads CASALAAGAGGDYNEQFF. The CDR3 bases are TGTGCTAGTGCTCTCGCGGCGGGAGCTGGAGGGGATTACAATGAGCAGTTCTTC.

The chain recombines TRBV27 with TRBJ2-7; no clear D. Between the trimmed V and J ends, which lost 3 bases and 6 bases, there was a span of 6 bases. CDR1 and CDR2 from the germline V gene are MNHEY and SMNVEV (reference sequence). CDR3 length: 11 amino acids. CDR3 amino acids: CASSFHGEQYF. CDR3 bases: TGTGCCAGCAGTTTTCATGGCGAGCAGTACTTC.

The CDR3: CASSASLGTGGSPLHF. CDR3 in DNA: TGTGCCAGCAGCGCGTCTCTCGGGACAGGGGGTTCACCCCTCCACTTT. V usage is TRBV9 and J usage is TRBJ1-6; 11 bases align to TRBD1. The V and J ends lost 3 bases and 9 bases, in that order; junction bases with no gene match: 8. This CDR3 comprises 16 residues. The germline CDR1 and CDR2 sequences are SGDLS and YYNGEE. Using reference TRBV9 and TRBJ1-6 for the parts outside the CDR3, the full variable domain is DSGVTQTPKHLITATGQRVTLRCSPRSGDLSVYWYQQSLDQGLQFLIQYYNGEERAKGNILERFSAQQFPDLHSELNLSSLELGDSALYFCASSASLGTGGSPLHFGNGTRLTVT.

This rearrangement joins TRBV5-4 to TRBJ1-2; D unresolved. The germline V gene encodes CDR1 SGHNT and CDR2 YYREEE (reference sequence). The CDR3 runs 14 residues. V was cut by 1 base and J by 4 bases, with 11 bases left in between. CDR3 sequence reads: CASSLKVGLYGYTF. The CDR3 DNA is TGTGCCAGCAGCTTGAAGGTAGGCCTCTATGGCTACACCTTC.

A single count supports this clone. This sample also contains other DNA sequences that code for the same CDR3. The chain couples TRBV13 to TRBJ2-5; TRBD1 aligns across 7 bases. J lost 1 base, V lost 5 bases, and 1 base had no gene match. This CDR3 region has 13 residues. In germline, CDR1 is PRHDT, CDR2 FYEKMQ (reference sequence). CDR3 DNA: TGTGCCAGCAGCGCAGGGGGCCAAGAGACCCAGTACTTC. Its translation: CASSAGGQETQYF.

CDR3 coding DNA: TGTGCCAGCAGTTACGCGGGGTACGAAAAACTGTTTTTT. Protein: CASSYAGYEKLFF. The rearrangement joins TRBV6-5 to TRBJ1-4; D uncertain. Trimming removed 2 bases at V and 8 bases at J, with 9 bases between. Germline-derived CDR1 and CDR2 are MNHEY and SVGAGI. This CDR3 spans 13 amino acids.

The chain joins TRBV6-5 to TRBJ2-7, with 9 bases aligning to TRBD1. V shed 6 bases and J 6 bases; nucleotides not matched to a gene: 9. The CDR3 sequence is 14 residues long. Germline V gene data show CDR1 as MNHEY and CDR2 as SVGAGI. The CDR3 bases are TGTGCCAGCAGCCTGGGACAGGGTTTCGGCGAGCAGTACTTC. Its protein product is CASSLGQGFGEQYF.

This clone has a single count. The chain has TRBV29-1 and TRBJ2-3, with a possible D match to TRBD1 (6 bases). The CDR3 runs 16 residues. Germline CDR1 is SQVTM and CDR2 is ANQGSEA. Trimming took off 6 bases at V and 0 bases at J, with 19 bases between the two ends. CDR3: CSVPTARQASTDTQYF. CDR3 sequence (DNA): TGCAGCGTACCAACCGCCAGACAGGCTAGCACAGATACGCAGTATTTT.

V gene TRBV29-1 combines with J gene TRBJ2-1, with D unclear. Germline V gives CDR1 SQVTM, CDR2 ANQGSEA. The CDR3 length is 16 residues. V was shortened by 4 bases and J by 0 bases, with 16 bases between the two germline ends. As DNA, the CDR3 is TGCAGCGTTGCAGGTAGCTTAGATGACTCCTACAATGAGCAGTTCTTC. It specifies CSVAGSLDDSYNEQFF.

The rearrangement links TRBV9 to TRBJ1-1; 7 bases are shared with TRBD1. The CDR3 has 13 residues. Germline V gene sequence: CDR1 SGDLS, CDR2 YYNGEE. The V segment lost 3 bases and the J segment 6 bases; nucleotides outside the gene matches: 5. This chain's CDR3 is CASSGDSYPEAFF. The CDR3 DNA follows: TGTGCCAGCAGCGGGGACAGTTACCCTGAAGCTTTCTTT.